Below are 11 T cell receptor beta chains sequenced from a single sample in a study of T cell repertoires in cytomegalovirus infection. Each CDR3 protein is one row after TCRdb ran MiXCR on the reads. This table holds approximately 730,000 distinct CDR3 sequences, 25% to 30% found once. Their antigens remain unidentified. The sample here was cultured CD8+ T cells from PBMCs, taken from culture after CMV antigen stimulation. These receptors originate from a human donor in good health (CMV status not recorded). Some clones in this sample may be carry-over from other donors' samples.

Ten or more counts support this clonotype. The chain's CDR3 is CASSLSLTGAISGANVLTF. The CDR3 DNA reads as TGTGCCAGCAGCTTAAGCTTAACAGGGGCTATCTCTGGGGCCAACGTCCTGACTTTC. The chain is built from TRBV7-3 and TRBJ2-6; 7 positions agree with TRBD1. The CDR3 is made up of 19 amino acids. V was clipped by 1 base and J by 0 bases; unmatched bases: 9. CDR1 and CDR2 (germline): SGHTA, FQGTGA.

This clonotype was seen more than once but under ten times. The J gene is TRBJ1-5, the V gene TRBV4-1; D ambiguous. The CDR3 runs 15 residues. With 3 bases removed from V and 1 base from J, the gap between germline ends came to 10 bases. CDR1 MGHRA and CDR2 YSYEKL come from the germline V gene. In DNA, the CDR3 is TGCGCCAGCAGCCAGGGAACGGTGAGCAATCAGCCCCAGCATTTT. It codes for CASSQGTVSNQPQHF.

The chain links TRBV6-6 to TRBJ2-5; 7 nucleotides agree with TRBD1. This CDR3 has 14 amino acids. The germline CDR1 and CDR2 sequences are MNHNY and SVGAGI (reference sequence). The ends lost 0 bases at V and 4 bases at J; junction bases unmatched: 2. For the CDR3, the DNA is TGTGCCAGCAGTTACTCCCACAGGGGAGAGACCCAGTACTTC. It specifies CASSYSHRGETQYF.

At least ten counts were recorded for this clonotype. The CDR3, as DNA: TGTGCCAGCAACCTGCCGGGACAGAACGAGCAGTACTTC. It encodes CASNLPGQNEQYF. The chain recombines TRBV12-3 or TRBV12-4 with TRBJ2-7, with TRBD1 matching over 7 bases. V was pared by 7 bases and J by 5 bases, with 8 bases of the junction left unmatched. The CDR3 runs to 13 residues.

The gene calls are TRBV12-3 or TRBV12-4 and TRBJ2-3; 11 nucleotides line up with TRBD2. This CDR3 is 19 amino acids long. Trimming took 3 bases from V and 2 from J; bases not matched to a gene: 13. The DNA of the CDR3 is TGTGCCAGCAGTTTCAGTCTAGCGGGGGGACCCGACCCCACAGATACGCAGTATTTT. Translating gives CASSFSLAGGPDPTDTQYF.

The chain couples TRBV27 to TRBJ1-6; a weak D match, TRBD1 (5 bases). This CDR3 comprises 14 residues. With 9 bases removed from V and 4 bases from J, the gap between germline ends came to 13 bases. CDR1 is MNHEY and CDR2 is SMNVEV in the germline V gene (reference sequence). The CDR3 protein is CASFTGQYNSPLHF. For the CDR3, the DNA is TGTGCCAGTTTTACAGGACAATATAATTCACCCCTCCACTTT.

This chain joins TRBV29-1 and TRBJ1-1; the D gene is possibly TRBD1 (5 bases). Trimming pared 2 bases from V and 1 base from J, leaving 5 bases between. There are 12 residues in the CDR3. Per the germline V gene, CDR1 is SQVTM and CDR2 is ANQGSEA. CDR3 sequence (DNA): TGCAGCGTTGAACAGGGGAACACTGAAGCTTTCTTT. Translation: CSVEQGNTEAFF.

About this clonotype: One base away lies a much larger clone, so this may be a sequencing read error. This rearrangement joins TRBV6-2 or TRBV6-3 to TRBJ1-1; tentatively, D is TRBD1 (6 bases). The V and J ends lost 4 bases and 0 bases respectively, with 9 bases between them. From germline, CDR1 is MNHEY and CDR2 SVGEGT. The CDR3 length is 14 residues. CDR3 region: CASSWAGVNTEAFF. The CDR3, as DNA: TGTGCCAGCAGTTGGGCAGGGGTGAACACTGAAGCTTTCTTT.

This clonotype was counted a few times. The chain uses TRBV7-3 and TRBJ2-1, with 11 positions matching TRBD1. J was trimmed by 4 bases and V by 3 bases; bases with no gene match: 8. Per germline, CDR1 SGHTA and CDR2 FQGTGA. The CDR3 extends over 17 amino acids. The CDR3 nucleotides are TGTGCCAGCAGCTTGGGAGCCGGGACAGGGGGTTACAATGAGCAGTTCTTC. Translation: CASSLGAGTGGYNEQFF.

This clonotype was detected once. This chain links TRBV25-1 with TRBJ1-2; D possibly corresponds to TRBD1 (5 bases). This CDR3 region has 14 residues. CDR1 MGHDK and CDR2 SYGVNS come from the germline V gene. The germline V and J ends were trimmed by 9 bases and 4 bases, with 18 bases remaining between them. In nucleotides, the CDR3 is TGTGCCAGGTTCACCCGTACGGGGGGCTATGGCTACACCTTC. Its translation: CARFTRTGGYGYTF.

The chain couples TRBV7-2 to TRBJ2-2, with TRBD1 as a possible D gene (5 bases). Per the germline V gene, CDR1 is SGHTA and CDR2 is FQGNSA. This CDR3 contains 16 residues. Trimming pared 5 bases from V and 2 bases from J, leaving 15 bases between. In nucleotides, the CDR3 is TGTGCCAGCAGCCCCCCACGACAGTTTAACACCGGGGAGCTGTTTTTT. It codes for CASSPPRQFNTGELFF. Combining the CDR3 with reference TRBV7-2 and TRBJ2-2 gives the whole variable domain GAGVSQSPSNKVTEKGKDVELRCDPISGHTALYWYRQSLGQGLEFLIYFQGNSAPDKSGLPSDRFSAERTGGSVSTLTIQRTQQEDSAVYLCASSPPRQFNTGELFFGEGSRLTVL.